One and the same sample provided the 3 T cell receptor beta chains below, sequenced in a study of CD8 T cell repertoires and HIV-1 epitope variants. These TCRs are of unknown antigen specificity. The repertoire was sequenced with immunoSEQ multiplex PCR; TCRdb's copy has only in-frame clones and lacks some. The sample shows roughly 4,700 clones, 66% of them seen only once. The sample was cultured CD8+ T cells derived from PBMCs. These receptors came from a male donor with HIV.

The rearrangement links TRBV7-6 to TRBJ2-5; D tentatively fits TRBD1 or TRBD2 (5 bases each). Trimming took 6 bases from V and 5 from J, leaving 19 bases between them. There are 15 residues in the CDR3. CDR1 and CDR2 (germline): SGHVS, FNYEAQ. The DNA for the CDR3 is TGTGCCAGCAGTAGTATGAGGGACCCCGGGGAGACCCAGTACTTC. It codes for CASSSMRDPGETQYF. The variable domain in full, completed from reference TRBV7-6 and TRBJ2-5, reads GAGVSQSPRYKVTKRGQDVALRCDPISGHVSLYWYRQALGQGPEFLTYFNYEAQQDKSGLPNDRFSAERPEGSISTLTIQRTEQRDSAMYRCASSSMRDPGETQYFGPGTRLLVL.

This clone was counted only a few times. This sequence joins TRBV5-6 and TRBJ2-7, with 8 nucleotides matching TRBD1. The V and J ends lost 2 bases and 3 bases, in that order; junction bases with no gene match: 1. The CDR3 loop spans 13 amino acids. Germline V gene data show CDR1 as SGHDT and CDR2 as YYEEEE. The CDR3 here is CASSLQGDYEQYF. CDR3 DNA sequence: TGTGCCAGCAGCTTACAGGGGGACTACGAGCAGTACTTC.

As DNA, the CDR3 is TGTGCCAGCAGCTTGGGACTAGCGGGAGGGCCCACAGATACGCAGTATTTT. Protein product: CASSLGLAGGPTDTQYF. The V call is TRBV7-2, the J call TRBJ2-3; 16 positions agree with TRBD2. V gave up 3 bases and J gave up 2 bases; unmatched junction bases: 2. The CDR3 has 17 residues. In germline, CDR1 is SGHTA, CDR2 FQGNSA.